This TCR beta chain was identified in a study of siplizumab effects on memory and regulatory T cells. Study conclusions and caveats: To unstimulated subsets, only a minor fraction of alloreactive clones could be mapped. Some alloreactive sequences were traceable to unstimulated CD4+ memory cells, and siplizumab significantly reduced them. Whether proliferating Tregs in siplizumab cultures suppress was not functionally confirmed. Naive or memory phenotype was unassignable for roughly 80-96% of proliferating CD4+ or CD8+ clones.

Points on this clone: Its matching antigen is unknown.

V gave up 5 bases and J gave up 1 base; unmatched junction bases: 5. CDR1 is SGHAT, CDR2 FQNNGV, per germline. This CDR3 has 15 amino acids. Assay: immunoSEQ multiplex PCR; the TCRdb copy retains only in-frame clones and omits some. Altogether some 100,000 clones are present, roughly 94% being singletons, with the ten largest covering under 0.75%. The chain couples TRBV11-2 to TRBJ2-3; 8 positions agree with TRBD1. Sequenced input: Tregs sorted from blood. The sequence was collected from a human donor in good health. In DNA, the CDR3 is TGTGCCAGCAGCCCCGGGGACAGGCGCACAGATACGCAGTATTTT. Amino acids: CASSPGDRRTDTQYF.